The 13 T cell receptor beta chains given below trace back to one sample, sequenced in a study of T cell clones after liver transplantation. Produced via immunoSEQ multiplex PCR; TCRdb's table is partial and in-frame only. In the table there are about 80,000 clones, around four fifths of which are singletons. Sequenced material: CD4+ T cells from blood, taken approximately 3.5 years after liver transplant. The receptors shown here come from a human patient who received a liver transplant. Certain T cells may be donor cells from the graft.

V is TRBV10-2 and J is TRBJ1-2; D is possibly TRBD1 (5 bases). CDR1 is WSHSY, CDR2 SAAADI, per germline. V lost 5 bases to trimming and J lost 6 bases, with 16 bases between them. This CDR3 has 14 residues. CDR3 region: CASSSPGGGNGYTF. CDR3 nucleotide sequence: TGCGCCAGCAGTTCCCCTGGGGGGGGTAATGGCTACACCTTC.

This clone was counted between two and nine times. The chain carries TRBV30 and TRBJ1-4; D might be TRBD1 (5 bases). V was clipped by 0 bases and J by 8 bases, with 10 bases between them. Germline V gives CDR1 GTSNPN, CDR2 SVGIG (reference sequence). This CDR3 comprises 13 residues. The DNA for the CDR3 is TGTGCCTGGAGTGTAATCAGGGCAGAAAAACTGTTTTTT. Its translation: CAWSVIRAEKLFF.

The V gene is TRBV29-1, the J gene TRBJ2-2; D remains ambiguous. Germline assignment: CDR1 SQVTM and CDR2 ANQGSEA. V dropped 5 bases and J dropped 2 bases, with 6 bases sitting between them. The CDR3 has 12 residues. The CDR3 nucleotides read TGCAGCGTTTCGGTTAACACCGGGGAGCTGTTTTTT. Its translation: CSVSVNTGELFF.

This rearrangement joins TRBV21-1 to TRBJ2-3; TRBD2, the D gene given by the table, was not confirmed from the DNA. TRBV21-1 is a pseudogene locus. This CDR3 region has 17 residues. CDR3 nucleotides: TGTGCCAGCAGCCTCTACACTAGCGGGAAAGACACAGATACGCAGTATTTT. This codes for CASSLYTSGKDTDTQYF.

The chain is built from TRBV4-1 and TRBJ2-2, with 9 bases fitting TRBD1. The V and J ends lost 4 bases and 0 bases, in that order; junction bases with no gene match: 9. CDR1 is MGHRA and CDR2 is YSYEKL in the germline V gene. The CDR3 has 18 residues. This CDR3 is CASSLLQGARANTGELFF. Written as DNA, the CDR3 is TGCGCCAGCAGCCTCCTACAGGGGGCTAGGGCGAACACCGGGGAGCTGTTTTTT.

This chain links TRBV6-1 with TRBJ2-3; D is undetermined. The CDR3 is 11 residues long. V was cut by 4 bases and J by 6 bases, with 5 bases left in between. The germline V gene has CDR1 MNHNS and CDR2 SASEGT. Here the CDR3 reads CASSVWDTQYF. The CDR3 DNA sequence: TGTGCCAGCAGTGTGTGGGATACGCAGTATTTT.

In its sample, this clone was seen a few times. The genes are TRBV6-1 and TRBJ1-4; D possibly corresponds to TRBD1 (6 bases). The CDR3 length is 15 residues. Trimming removed 6 bases from V and 8 bases from J, with 19 bases in between. From germline, CDR1 is MNHNS and CDR2 SASEGT. The CDR3 coding sequence is TGTGCCAGCAGCGAATGGGGGGGGGCGCAGGAAAAACTGTTTTTT. Its protein is CASSEWGGAQEKLFF.

In nucleotides, the CDR3 is TGCGCCAGCAGCCGGGGACTAGCGGGAGTAGGTGAGCAGTTCTTC. Translating gives CASSRGLAGVGEQFF. The gene calls are TRBV5-1 and TRBJ2-1, with 14 bases identical to TRBD2. J was trimmed by 9 bases and V by 4 bases; bases with no gene match: 6. The CDR3 has 15 amino acids. Per germline, CDR1 SGHRS and CDR2 YFSETQ.

The chain couples TRBV19 to TRBJ1-3; TRBD1 aligns across 9 bases. J was trimmed by 5 bases and V by 5 bases; bases with no gene match: 4. The CDR3 totals 14 residues. CDR1 and CDR2 (germline): LNHDA, SQIVND (reference sequence). Here the CDR3 reads CASSRDRDRNTIYF. In nucleotides, the CDR3 is TGTGCCAGTAGTCGGGACAGGGATAGAAACACCATATATTTT.

This chain links TRBV7-2 with TRBJ2-7; 7 positions agree with TRBD2. The CDR3 has 14 amino acids. The V and J ends lost 5 bases and 4 bases, in that order; junction bases with no gene match: 8. CDR1 and CDR2 (germline): SGHTA, FQGNSA. CDR3 protein: CASSTRELRYEQYF. The CDR3 nucleotides are TGTGCCAGCAGCACGCGGGAGCTCCGGTACGAGCAGTACTTC.

The chain links TRBV6-1 to TRBJ2-7; D uncertain. V was pared by 2 bases and J by 2 bases, with 13 bases between. The CDR3 has 15 amino acids. The germline V gene has CDR1 MNHNS and CDR2 SASEGT. For the CDR3, the DNA is TGTGCCAGCAGTGAACAACTCCAGGCCACCTACGAGCAGTACTTC. Its translation: CASSEQLQATYEQYF.

The rearrangement uses TRBV6-5 and TRBJ1-2; weak D call: TRBD1 (5 bases). The CDR3 spans 13 residues. Germline assignment: CDR1 MNHEY and CDR2 SVGAGI. The V end lost 5 bases, the J end lost 4 bases, and 11 bases lay between the germline ends. The DNA for the CDR3 is TGTGCCAGCAGTACGGGACCTCTCTATGGCTACACCTTC. Amino acid sequence: CASSTGPLYGYTF.

This rearrangement joins TRBV11-2 to TRBJ2-7; the D gene is possibly TRBD1 (6 bases). Trimming pared 2 bases from V and 2 bases from J, leaving 13 bases between. CDR1 and CDR2 from the germline V gene are SGHAT and FQNNGV. This CDR3 contains 15 residues. Written as DNA, the CDR3 is TGTGCCAGCAGCTTAAACCGGGACACCACCTACGAGCAGTACTTC. Translated: CASSLNRDTTYEQYF.